The 32 T cell receptor beta chains reported below all come from one sample, sequenced in a study of shared clonotypes between healthy human individuals. Selected positively for CCR7 and CD45RO-negative, naive CD8 cells excluded terminally differentiated effector memory CD45RA+ cells. This table comes from immunoSEQ multiplex PCR, and its TCRdb copy is limited to in-frame clones, with some not included. The sample has nearly 600,000 clones; around 95% are singletons. The sequencing input was naive CD8+ T cells sorted from blood. These receptors were obtained from a woman in her 30s in good health.

The chain combines TRBV11-2 with TRBJ2-1; a weak D match, TRBD1 (5 bases). Deletions cut 5 bases from V and 3 bases from J, with 14 bases between. Per germline, CDR1 SGHAT and CDR2 FQNNGV. CDR3 length: 15 residues. The CDR3 protein is CASSRAWGDYNEQFF. The CDR3 bases are TGTGCCAGCAGCCGAGCATGGGGCGACTACAATGAGCAGTTCTTC.

The chain combines TRBV2 with TRBJ2-3; no firm D call. Trimming left V 2 bases short and J 2 bases short, with 14 bases between. This CDR3 contains 16 residues. Germline CDR1 and CDR2: SNHLY and FYNNEI. The CDR3 sequence is CASSEWPNRVTDTQYF. CDR3 in DNA: TGTGCCAGCAGTGAATGGCCCAACCGAGTCACAGATACGCAGTATTTT.

In the case of this clone: The sample carries other DNA sequences with the same CDR3. The chain uses TRBV28 and TRBJ1-5, with D possibly matching TRBD1 (5 bases). Per germline, CDR1 MDHEN and CDR2 SYDVKM. V lost 2 bases and J lost 3, with 11 bases in between. The CDR3 spans 15 residues. The CDR3 DNA sequence: TGTGCCAGCAGTTTAGGCAGGGTTTCCAATCAGCCCCAGCATTTT. Protein sequence: CASSLGRVSNQPQHF.

The chain carries TRBV5-1 and TRBJ2-2; weak D call: TRBD2 (5 bases). In germline, CDR1 is SGHRS, CDR2 YFSETQ. Trimming cost V 0 bases and J 4 bases, with 16 bases left between them. The CDR3 length is 17 residues. The DNA of the CDR3 is TGCGCCAGCAGCTTGGAGGTAGCGCGAATCGGCACCGGGGAGCTGTTTTTT. It encodes CASSLEVARIGTGELFF.

The chain is built from TRBV4-2 and TRBJ1-2, with D maybe TRBD1 (5 bases). The CDR3 is made up of 14 amino acids. CDR1 and CDR2 from the germline V gene are LGHNA and YNFKEQ. V was trimmed by 5 bases and J by 3 bases, leaving 13 bases between them. This chain's CDR3 is CASSSETGYYGYTF. The CDR3 DNA is TGTGCCAGCAGCTCCGAAACAGGTTACTATGGCTACACCTTC.

V is TRBV27 and J is TRBJ1-2; D not resolved. In germline, CDR1 is MNHEY, CDR2 SMNVEV (reference sequence). The CDR3 sequence is 13 residues long. V shed 0 bases and J shed 8 bases, with 10 bases lying between them. CDR3 bases: TGTGCCAGCAGTTTATCCGGCGGATCCGGCTACACCTTC. Translating it yields CASSLSGGSGYTF.

V and J are TRBV9 and TRBJ2-7, with 9 bases fitting TRBD1. CDR3 length: 16 residues. In germline, CDR1 is SGDLS, CDR2 YYNGEE. V was pared by 2 bases and J by 6 bases, with 12 bases of the junction left unmatched. Written as DNA, the CDR3 is TGTGCCAGCAGCGTTAACCGGGACAGGGTGAAAGGCGAGCAGTACTTC. Amino acids: CASSVNRDRVKGEQYF.

J is TRBJ2-2 and V is TRBV7-9; the match to TRBD1 covers 7 bases. The CDR3 contains 17 residues. The V gene's germline CDR1 is SEHNR and CDR2 FQNEAQ (reference sequence). The V gene end was trimmed by 4 bases and the J gene end by 8 bases; junction bases not matched to a gene: 16. The CDR3 spells CASSSNTGATLVGELFF. In DNA, the CDR3 is TGTGCCAGCAGCTCAAATACAGGGGCCACCTTGGTAGGGGAGCTGTTTTTT. The full variable domain, with the rest looked up from reference TRBV7-9 and TRBJ2-2, is DTGVSQNPRHKITKRGQNVTFRCDPISEHNRLYWYRQTLGQGPEFLTYFQNEAQLEKSRLLSDRFSAERPKGSFSTLEIQRTEQGDSAMYLCASSSNTGATLVGELFFGEGSRLTVL.

CDR3 DNA sequence: TGTGCCAGCAGCTTAAGCGATGAGCAGTTCTTC. Amino acids: CASSLSDEQFF. The rearrangement links TRBV5-6 to TRBJ2-1, with D unclear. This CDR3 spans 11 amino acids. V was shortened by 2 bases and J by 8 bases, with 5 bases between the two germline ends. CDR1 and CDR2 (germline): SGHDT, YYEEEE.

The gene calls are TRBV7-9 and TRBJ2-1; possibly TRBD1 for D (7 bases). Germline V lookup: CDR1 SEHNR, CDR2 FQNEAQ (reference sequence). Between the trimmed V and J ends, which lost 5 bases and 4 bases, there was a span of 12 bases. This CDR3 has 14 residues. The CDR3 DNA follows: TGTGCCAGCAGCGGGGGGACAGATTACAATGAGCAGTTCTTC. This gives the protein CASSGGTDYNEQFF.

This clone occurred once. The V gene is TRBV27, the J gene TRBJ2-3; possible D gene TRBD1, 6 bases. CDR1 and CDR2 from the germline V gene are MNHEY and SMNVEV (reference sequence). Between the trimmed V and J ends, which lost 8 bases and 0 bases, there was a span of 15 bases. The CDR3 has 15 residues. This CDR3 is CASSPGDWSTDTQYF. The CDR3 DNA sequence: TGTGCCAGCTCTCCAGGGGATTGGAGCACAGATACGCAGTATTTT.

The V and J genes are TRBV4-1 and TRBJ2-7; 7 nucleotides align to TRBD2. Germline-derived CDR1 and CDR2 are MGHRA and YSYEKL. CDR3 length: 16 amino acids. The J segment lost 1 base and the V segment lost 3 bases, leaving 9 bases of the junction unmatched. The CDR3 sequence is CASSQSTGDYSYEQYF. CDR3 nucleotide sequence: TGCGCCAGCAGCCAGAGCACTGGGGACTATTCCTACGAGCAGTACTTC.

The chain carries TRBV7-2 and TRBJ2-2, with D maybe TRBD2 (5 bases). Trimming stripped 6 bases from V and 0 bases from J, with 14 bases between. The CDR3 totals 16 residues. CDR1 is SGHTA and CDR2 is FQGNSA in the germline V gene. CDR3 sequence reads: CASSQYGVSNTGELFF. DNA of the CDR3: TGTGCCAGCAGTCAATACGGGGTTTCGAACACCGGGGAGCTGTTTTTT.

V gene TRBV11-2 combines with J gene TRBJ2-7, with a tentative D call TRBD2 (5 bases). The CDR3 loop spans 16 amino acids. With 6 bases removed from V and 5 bases from J, the gap between germline ends came to 23 bases. Germline loops: CDR1 SGHAT, CDR2 FQNNGV. The CDR3 is CASSPGVGIVSDEQYF. The CDR3 DNA sequence: TGTGCCAGCAGTCCCGGGGTGGGAATAGTTTCGGACGAGCAGTACTTC.

The J gene is TRBJ2-5, the V gene TRBV28; maybe TRBD1 (5 bases). The J call may not be correct, given that the DNA end is closer to TRBJ2-7. Germline V gene lookup returns CDR1 MDHEN and CDR2 SYDVKM. There are 16 residues in the CDR3. The CDR3 DNA follows: TGTGCCAGCAGACAAGCTAGAAGAGGACACTCCTACGAGCAGTACTTC. This sequence encodes CASRQARRGHSYEQYF.

The chain joins TRBV2 to TRBJ2-7; the D is unclear. The CDR3 length is 16 residues. Trimming stripped 4 bases from V and 0 bases from J, with 16 bases between. Looked up from germline, CDR1 is SNHLY and CDR2 is FYNNEI. CDR3 nucleotide sequence: TGTGCCAGCAGTGGTACAGATGATGTCTTCTCCTACGAGCAGTACTTC. Residues: CASSGTDDVFSYEQYF.

This rearrangement joins TRBV27 to TRBJ2-7, with D possibly called TRBD1 or TRBD2 (5 bases each). Trimming left V 6 bases short and J 2 bases short, with 5 bases between. This CDR3 has 11 residues. In germline, CDR1 is MNHEY, CDR2 SMNVEV (reference sequence). The CDR3 loop is CASRGAYEQYF. DNA of the CDR3: TGTGCCAGCAGGGGGGCCTACGAGCAGTACTTC.

This sequence joins TRBV29-1 and TRBJ2-3; TRBD2 matches at 7 bases. This CDR3 spans 15 amino acids. The germline V gene encodes CDR1 SQVTM and CDR2 ANQGSEA. V lost 4 bases and J lost 2; bases outside the gene matches: 9. The CDR3 protein is CSVGPSGDFTDTQYF. For the CDR3, the DNA is TGCAGCGTTGGTCCTAGCGGAGACTTCACAGATACGCAGTATTTT.

This clone appeared a single time. V usage is TRBV9 and J usage is TRBJ1-1, with 11 bases lining up with TRBD1. Germline V gene data show CDR1 as SGDLS and CDR2 as YYNGEE. The CDR3 has 16 amino acids. V shed 3 bases and J 3 bases; nucleotides not matched to a gene: 7. The CDR3 DNA is TGTGCCAGCAGCGCGGGACAGGGGGTAGGGGACACTGAAGCTTTCTTT. It encodes CASSAGQGVGDTEAFF.

The chain recombines TRBV13 with TRBJ1-2, with D unresolved. Germline loops: CDR1 PRHDT, CDR2 FYEKMQ (reference sequence). CDR3 size: 15 residues. Trimming took 2 bases from V and 4 from J, leaving 14 bases between them. CDR3 sequence (DNA): TGTGCCAGCAGCTTAAACGACGGTGATGGCTATGGCTACACCTTC. Translation gives CASSLNDGDGYGYTF.

This rearrangement joins TRBV7-9 to TRBJ2-6; 8 bases line up with TRBD1. Germline lookup yields CDR1 SEHNR and CDR2 FQNEAQ (reference sequence). The CDR3 consists of 19 residues. The V and J ends lost 4 bases and 1 base, in that order; junction bases with no gene match: 12. The CDR3 DNA is TGTGCCAGCAGCTCGACAGGGGAGAGGGTTTCGTCTGGGGCCAACGTCCTGACTTTC. It codes for CASSSTGERVSSGANVLTF.

V gene TRBV10-3 combines with J gene TRBJ2-1; D unresolved. The CDR3 contains 13 residues. Trimming shortened V by 2 bases and J by 7 bases, and 9 bases separated the two germline ends. CDR1 and CDR2 (germline): ENHRY, SYGVKD. The CDR3 is CAISEGYLNEQFF. DNA of the CDR3: TGTGCCATCAGTGAGGGCTATTTGAATGAGCAGTTCTTC.

Only one count was recorded for this clone. The chain links TRBV6-5 to TRBJ2-1; D is possibly TRBD1 (6 bases). The ends were cut back, 4 bases at V and 3 bases at J, with 7 bases in the middle. The CDR3 totals 13 residues. Germline CDR1 reads MNHEY; CDR2 reads SVGAGI. The CDR3 here is CASSSGHYNEQFF. CDR3 DNA: TGTGCCAGCAGTTCGGGACACTACAATGAGCAGTTCTTC.

The chain is built from TRBV28 and TRBJ1-4; D is uncertain. The ends were cut back, 8 bases at V and 10 bases at J, with 11 bases in the middle. This CDR3 spans 11 amino acids. CDR1 and CDR2 (germline): MDHEN, SYDVKM. CDR3 DNA: TGTGCCAGCGGGGTGCTTGGAAAACTGTTTTTT. Protein sequence: CASGVLGKLFF.

This clone has just one count. This chain joins TRBV9 and TRBJ2-3; D is unclear. Germline V CDR1 and CDR2: SGDLS, YYNGEE. Trimming removed 7 bases at V and 0 bases at J, with 18 bases between. There are 16 residues in the CDR3. The CDR3 DNA reads TGTGCCAGCGGACCCATGGGCTCGTCTAGCACAGATACGCAGTATTTT. Its protein is CASGPMGSSSTDTQYF.

This chain joins TRBV14 and TRBJ2-1, with 7 bases matching TRBD1. V shed 3 bases and J 10 bases; nucleotides not matched to a gene: 15. Germline assignment: CDR1 SGHDN and CDR2 FVKESK. The CDR3 consists of 16 residues. The CDR3 DNA follows: TGTGCCAGCAGCCAGATCGGGACAGAGGTTAGGGGGGAGCAGTTCTTC. Amino acid sequence: CASSQIGTEVRGEQFF.

The chain carries TRBV14 and TRBJ2-5, with D tentatively TRBD2 (5 bases). Germline CDR1 reads SGHDN; CDR2 reads FVKESK. Trimming removed 0 bases from V and 1 base from J, with 15 bases in between. The CDR3 is 17 amino acids. The DNA for the CDR3 is TGTGCCAGCAGCCAAGATTGGGTCAGAGGAGGCCAAGAGACCCAGTACTTC. Translated: CASSQDWVRGGQETQYF.

V and J are TRBV28 and TRBJ2-7; D is perhaps TRBD2 (7 bases). CDR1 and CDR2 (germline): MDHEN, SYDVKM. This CDR3 has 14 amino acids. V lost 7 bases and J lost 3, with 16 bases in between. In nucleotides, the CDR3 is TGTGCCAGCACCCTCCGGGGGGCAAGCTACGAGCAGTACTTC. This translates into CASTLRGASYEQYF. Full variable domain (missing parts from reference TRBV28 and TRBJ2-7): DVKVTQSSRYLVKRTGEKVFLECVQDMDHENMFWYRQDPGLGLRLIYFSYDVKMKEKGDIPEGYSVSREKKERFSLILESASTNQTSMYLCASTLRGASYEQYFGPGTRLTVT.

The V call is TRBV11-2, the J call TRBJ2-1; 11 nucleotides agree with TRBD2. The germline V gene encodes CDR1 SGHAT and CDR2 FQNNGV. V lost 3 bases, J lost 3 bases, and 7 bases stayed unmatched. The CDR3 spans 17 residues. The CDR3 DNA sequence: TGTGCCAGCAGCTTGGGGGCGGGACTAGCGGACTACAATGAGCAGTTCTTC. Protein: CASSLGAGLADYNEQFF.

CDR3 loop: CASALGTDKPNEKLFF. CDR3 bases: TGTGCCAGCGCATTAGGGACAGATAAGCCTAATGAAAAACTGTTTTTT. This chain joins TRBV19 and TRBJ1-4; the match to TRBD1 covers 7 bases. The CDR3 spans 16 residues. Trimming took 9 bases from V and 3 from J; bases not matched to a gene: 13. Germline CDR1 LNHDA, CDR2 SQIVND (reference sequence).

The chain has TRBV5-4 and TRBJ2-3, with 7 bases matching TRBD2. Germline CDR1 is SGHNT and CDR2 is YYREEE (reference sequence). This CDR3 contains 15 residues. Germline trimming cut 1 base from V and 0 bases from J; bases unmatched to any gene: 2. This CDR3 reads CASSLSGASTDTQYF. The CDR3 nucleotides read TGTGCCAGCAGCTTGAGCGGGGCGAGCACAGATACGCAGTATTTT.

V gene TRBV5-6 combines with J gene TRBJ1-2; D is undetermined. The germline gives CDR1 SGHDT, CDR2 YYEEEE. CDR3 length: 17 amino acids. Trimming removed 4 bases from V and 2 bases from J, with 21 bases in between. CDR3 loop: CASSRPPGAEVNYGYTF. Here the CDR3 DNA reads TGTGCCAGCAGCCGACCGCCGGGTGCAGAGGTGAACTATGGCTACACCTTC.